The 3 T cell receptor beta chains given below trace back to one sample, sequenced in a study of blood T cell repertoires in COVID-19. Here immunoSEQ multiplex PCR was the method, and the copy in TCRdb shows in-frame clones only, minus some. The profile shows tens of thousands of clones, 85% to 90% of them singletons. Sequencing used peripheral blood. Every receptor here comes from a man aged 65-85 years with active or convalescent COVID-19.

The rearrangement links TRBV7-3 to TRBJ1-2, with D perhaps TRBD1 (6 bases). CDR1 and CDR2 from the germline V gene are SGHTA and FQGTGA. This CDR3 region has 15 residues. V was shortened by 5 bases and J by 4 bases, with 17 bases between the two germline ends. The CDR3 DNA is TGTGCCAGCAGCGTCGACGGGGGGCGCGGCTATGGCTACACCTTC. Translating gives CASSVDGGRGYGYTF.

This clone was detected only a few times. The CDR3 protein is CASSLRAGGAFF. The CDR3 DNA follows: TGTGCCAGCAGCTTACGAGCGGGTGGAGCTTTCTTT. The chain employs TRBV7-9 and TRBJ1-1; D is unclear. The CDR3 is 12 amino acids. The V gene lost 2 bases and the J gene lost 10 bases, with 11 bases spanning the gap. Germline V gene sequence: CDR1 SEHNR, CDR2 FQNEAQ (reference sequence).

The rearrangement uses TRBV28 and TRBJ1-4, with D possibly being TRBD1 (5 bases). V was clipped by 3 bases and J by 7 bases, with 12 bases between them. The CDR3 spans 14 residues. CDR1 is MDHEN, CDR2 SYDVKM, per germline. The CDR3 protein is CASSFRRGGEKLFF. The CDR3 coding sequence is TGTGCCAGCAGTTTTAGGAGGGGAGGTGAAAAACTGTTTTTT.